Listed below are T cell receptor delta chains from one sample, sequenced in a study of gamma-delta T cells after stem cell transplantation. TCRdb re-called the RT-PCR reads using CATT. Of 10,000 to 13,000 delta-chain clones listed, 30% to 40% are singletons. Sequenced: gamma-delta T cells. Source of these receptors: a human donor. It is not recorded whose cells these are; they may come from a transplant donor. The CDR3 runs from the conserved cysteine through the conserved F or W. The order of the fields is D gene, J gene, V gene, clone size, CDR3 protein, CDR3 DNA. A D gene is named only where the DNA matches it firmly. Size is stated for part of the rows, as once, few or many counts, or as a class when the clone is expanded.

>NA|TRDJ1|TRDV2|NA
CACDTSSPRFVVSYTDTLIF
TGTGCCTGTGACACTTCATCCCCCCGGTTTGTGGTATCTTACACCGATACACTCATCTTT
>TRDD2|TRDJ1|TRDV1|few
CALVRTFLNVGGLSLHGGTDKLIF
TGTGCTCTTGTGAGGACCTTCCTAAACGTTGGGGGTCTCTCCCTCCATGGGGGCACCGATAAACTCATCTTT
>TRDD3|TRDJ1|TRDV1|few
CALGELDLLVLGDTWGSTDKLIF
TGTGCTCTTGGGGAACTTGACCTTCTTGTACTGGGGGATACGTGGGGGTCGACCGATAAACTCATCTTT
>NA|TRDJ1|TRDV1|NA
CALGELSYPVYTDKLIF
TGTGCTCTTGGGGAACTATCGTACCCGGTGTACACCGATAAACTCATCTTT
>NA|TRDJ1|TRAV29/DV5|few
CAASALKMNTDKLIF
TGTGCAGCAAGCGCGTTAAAAATGAACACCGATAAACTCATCTTT
>NA|TRDJ1|TRDV1|NA
CALGELSFTDKLIF
TGTGCTCTTGGGGAGCTATCTTTCACGGATAAACTCATCTTT
>NA|TRDJ1|TRDV2|NA
CACDTGGLYTDKLIF
TGTGCCTGTGACACTGGGGGTCTCTACACCGATAAACTCATCTTT
>NA|TRDJ1|TRDV3|NA
CALPLSCGIGLTDKLIF
TGTGCCTTACCTCTGTCCTGTGGGATCGGGCTCACCGATAAACTCATCTTT
>TRDD3|TRDJ1|TRDV3|NA
CAVIPVAQAWGNTDKLIF
TGTGCCGTTATCCCTGTCGCTCAGGCCTGGGGGAACACCGATAAACTCATCTTT
>NA|TRDJ3|TRDV2|NA
CACDLERYWDTHHMFF
TGTGCCTGTGACTTGGAGCGCTACTGGGACACCCACCATATGTTTTTC
>NA|TRDJ1|TRAV29/DV5|NA
CAASGSYGTGARVTDKLIF
TGTGCAGCAAGCGGGTCCTACGGTACTGGGGCAAGGGTAACCGATAAACTCATCTTT
>NA|TRDJ1|TRDV1|NA
CALGELARWGATDKLIF
TGTGCTCTTGGGGAACTTGCACGTTGGGGGGCCACCGATAAACTCATCTTT
>NA|TRDJ1|TRDV1|few
CALGELPAFLLYWGFVTDKLIF
TGTGCTCTTGGGGAACTCCCGGCCTTCCTGCTATACTGGGGATTCGTCACCGATAAACTCATCTTT
>TRDD3|TRDJ1|TRDV3|NA
CAFNLIKLGDPYTDKLIF
TGTGCCTTTAACCTCATCAAGCTGGGGGATCCTTACACCGATAAACTCATCTTT
>NA|TRDJ1|TRDV1|NA
CALGGRAFYTGDKPIF
TGTGCTCTTGGGGGAAGGGCCTTTTACACGGGCGATAAACCCATCTTT
>TRDD3|TRDJ1|TRDV1|NA
CALGGPTSRLGDGEADKLIF
TGTGCTCTTGGGGGTCCTACCAGCCGCTTGGGGGATGGAGAGGCCGATAAACTCATCTTT
>TRDD3|TRDJ1|TRDV1|few
CALGELRGRSYPLTGGHDKLIF
TGTGCTCTTGGGGAGCTCCGCGGGCGATCCTACCCACTTACTGGGGGACACGATAAACTCATCTTT
>NA|TRDJ3|TRDV2|few
CACDPVDLGSRDTRQMFF
TGTGCCTGTGACCCCGTTGACCTGGGTAGCCGGGACACCCGACAGATGTTTTTC
>NA|TRDJ1|TRDV1|NA
CALGELPRSPGRCKLIF
TGTGCTCTTGGGGAACTACCACGCTCTCCCGGGCGATGTAAACTCATCTTT
>NA|TRDJ1|TRDV1|NA
CALGVDFLGVQYTDKLIF
TGTGCTCTTGGGGTCGACTTTTTAGGGGTACAGTACACCGATAAACTCATCTTT
>TRDD3|TRDJ1|TRDV2|NA
CACDTGYWGSRRLIF
TGTGCCTGTGACACTGGTTACTGGGGGAGCCGGAGACTCATCTTT
>TRDD3|TRDJ1|TRDV3|NA
CASNPPTGGYQLIYSYTDKLIF
TGTGCCTCCAACCCCCCTACTGGGGGATACCAGCTAATCTATTCTTACACCGATAAACTCATCTTT
>NA|TRDJ1|TRDV1|few
CALGEDRGPHDKLIF
TGTGCTCTTGGGGAAGATAGGGGCCCTCACGATAAACTCATCTTT
>TRDD3|TRDJ1|TRDV3|NA
CACRSRPSSGGKRKLIF
TGTGCCTGTAGAAGTAGGCCTTCGTCTGGGGGAAAAAGAAAACTCATCTTT
>TRDD3|TRDJ1|TRDV1|NA
CAIGGCSPTRLLGVRQLIF
TGTGCTATTGGGGGGTGCAGTCCTACGAGGCTACTGGGGGTGCGGCAACTCATCTTT
>TRDD3|TRDJ3|TRDV2|medium-sized
CACDRGDWGSVSWDTRQMFF
TGTGCCTGTGACAGAGGAGACTGGGGGTCCGTCTCCTGGGACACCCGACAGATGTTTTTC
>NA|TRDJ3|TRDV2|few
CACDSKYWVPWDTRQMFF
TGTGCCTGTGACTCCAAGTACTGGGTCCCCTGGGACACCCGACAGATGTTTTTC
>TRDD3|TRDJ1|TRDV1|NA
CALGEPLVLGDTLDRADKLIF
TGTGCTCTTGGGGAACCCCTAGTACTGGGGGATACGTTAGATAGGGCCGATAAACTCATCTTT
>NA|TRDJ1|TRDV2|NA
CACDRGYWVRPTFTDKLIF
TGTGCCTGTGACAGGGGTTACTGGGTGAGACCTACTTTCACCGATAAACTCATCTTT
>TRDD3|TRDJ1|TRDV2|NA
CAFDTWGSDKLIF
TGTGCCTTTGACACCTGGGGGAGCGATAAACTCATCTTT
>NA|TRDJ3|TRDV2|medium-sized
CACDPSNCADTPWDTRQMFF
TGTGCCTGTGACCCTTCCAACTGCGCTGATACCCCCTGGGACACCCGACAGATGTTTTTC
>NA|TRDJ3|TRDV2|NA
CACDIGGDTSSWDTRQMFF
TGTGCCTGTGATATCGGGGGGGACACCAGCTCCTGGGACACCCGACAGATGTTTTTC
>TRDD3|TRDJ2|TRDV2|NA
CACDTLGDPTAHLFF
TGTGCCTGTGACACACTGGGGGATCCGACAGCACACCTCTTCTTT
>TRDD3|TRDJ3|TRDV2|medium-sized
CACDTVGGIRSSWDTRQMFF
TGTGCCTGTGACACGGTTGGAGGGATACGCTCCTCCTGGGACACCCGACAGATGTTTTTC
>TRDD3|TRDJ1|TRDV1|few
CALGERLPSVPYWGIRPIYTDKLIF
TGTGCTCTTGGGGAACGGCTCCCCTCAGTGCCTTACTGGGGGATACGCCCCATCTACACCGATAAACTCATCTTT
>TRDD3|TRDJ1|TRDV1|few
CALVTWGILPTRDKLIF
TGTGCTCTTGTAACATGGGGGATACTTCCCACGCGCGATAAACTCATCTTT
>TRDD3|TRDJ2|TRDV2|NA
CAWILIVPRRTLRGDKGAQLFF
TGTGCCTGGATTCTCATCGTCCCCAGAAGAACATTACGGGGGGATAAAGGAGCACAACTCTTCTTT